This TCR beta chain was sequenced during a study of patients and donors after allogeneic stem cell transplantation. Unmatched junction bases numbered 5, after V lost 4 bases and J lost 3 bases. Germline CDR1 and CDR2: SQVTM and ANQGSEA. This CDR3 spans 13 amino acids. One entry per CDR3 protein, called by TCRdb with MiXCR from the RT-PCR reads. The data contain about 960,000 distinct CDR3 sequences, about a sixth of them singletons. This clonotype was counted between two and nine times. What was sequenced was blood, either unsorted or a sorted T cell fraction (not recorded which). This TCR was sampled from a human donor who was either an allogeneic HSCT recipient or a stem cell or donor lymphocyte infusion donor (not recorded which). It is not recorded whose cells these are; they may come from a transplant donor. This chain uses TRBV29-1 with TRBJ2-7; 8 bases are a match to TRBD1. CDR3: CSVADRGFYEQYF. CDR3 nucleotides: TGCAGCGTTGCCGACAGGGGTTTCTACGAGCAGTACTTC.